This T cell receptor (beta chain) was captured in a study of cytomegalovirus exposure and HLA in healthy donors. V lost 4 bases and J 3 bases, leaving 8 bases between the germline ends. Germline lookup yields CDR1 SGHDT and CDR2 YYEEEE. The CDR3 runs to 12 residues. This clone was observed a handful of times. PCR employed 60 Vbeta and 13 Jbeta primers. TCRdb's copy holds only in-frame clones and misses some; the assay was immunoSEQ multiplex PCR. The sample consists of approximately 190,000 clones, approximately 77% of them appearing once. The TCR comes from a man aged 35 to 55 in good health and CMV-seropositive. The chain has TRBV5-6 and TRBJ2-7, with D uncertain. The material sequenced was PBMCs. In DNA form, the CDR3 reads TGTGCCAGCAGCCGACGGAGCTACGAGCAGTACTTC. This sequence encodes CASSRRSYEQYF.